This entry lists 31 T cell receptor beta chains sequenced from one sample in a study of T cell responses to AZD1222 COVID-19 vaccine. Assay used: immunoSEQ multiplex PCR; TCRdb lists only in-frame clones, some missing. The table has 95,000 to 100,000 clones, 85% to 90% seen once. Sequenced material: peripheral blood, taken 28 days after the second AZD1222 dose. The receptor source for this set is an adult who received the AZD1222 COVID-19 vaccine.

The V call is TRBV2, the J call TRBJ2-1; no clear D gene. There are 11 residues in the CDR3. The germline V gene encodes CDR1 SNHLY and CDR2 FYNNEI. V shed 5 bases and J shed 4 bases, with 3 bases lying between them. The CDR3 DNA is TGTGCCAGCAGTCAGTACAATGAGCAGTTCTTC. Residues: CASSQYNEQFF.

The chain couples TRBV18 to TRBJ2-7; 9 bases fit TRBD2. J was trimmed by 1 base and V by 3 bases; bases with no gene match: 10. This CDR3 comprises 17 residues. Germline values: CDR1 KGHSH, CDR2 LQKENI. CDR3 amino acids: CASSPSTLLAGSYEQYF. Here the CDR3 DNA reads TGTGCCAGCTCACCCTCTACCTTACTAGCGGGTTCCTACGAGCAGTACTTC.

V gene TRBV18 combines with J gene TRBJ1-5; perhaps TRBD1 as D (5 bases). The ends were cut back, 2 bases at V and 1 base at J, with 6 bases in the middle. The CDR3 length is 14 residues. Germline V gene data show CDR1 as KGHSH and CDR2 as LQKENI. In nucleotides, the CDR3 is TGTGCCAGCTCACCAGGACAAAGCAATCAGCCCCAGCATTTT. Its protein product is CASSPGQSNQPQHF.

CDR3 sequence (DNA): TGTGCCAGCAGCACCCAGTCGGACACTGAAGCTTTCTTT. It translates to CASSTQSDTEAFF. V usage is TRBV11-2 and J usage is TRBJ1-1; no clear D. CDR1 is SGHAT, CDR2 FQNNGV, per germline. This CDR3 has 13 residues. V was trimmed by 5 bases and J by 3 bases, leaving 10 bases between them.

The J gene is TRBJ1-5, the V gene TRBV29-1, with 9 positions matching TRBD1. This CDR3 comprises 15 residues. After removal of 1 base from V and 5 bases from J, the junction contained 6 bases not matched to a gene. The germline V gene encodes CDR1 SQVTM and CDR2 ANQGSEA. CDR3 bases: TGCAGCGTTGAAGGGACAGGGGACCCTCATCAGCCCCAGCATTTT. Its translation: CSVEGTGDPHQPQHF.

This chain uses TRBV6-6 with TRBJ2-6, with no clear D. Between the trimmed V and J ends, which lost 7 bases and 0 bases, there was a span of 4 bases. From germline, CDR1 is MNHNY and CDR2 SVGAGI (reference sequence). CDR3 size: 13 residues. The CDR3 DNA is TGTGCCAGCATTCCCTCTGGGGCCAACGTCCTGACTTTC. Translating gives CASIPSGANVLTF.

V is TRBV5-4 and J is TRBJ2-3, with 10 positions matching TRBD2. The CDR3 sequence is 16 residues long. CDR1 and CDR2 from the germline V gene are SGHNT and YYREEE (reference sequence). Losses at the gene ends were 3 bases for V and 1 base for J; bases not matched to a gene: 5. Written as DNA, the CDR3 is TGTGCCAGCAGCTCCAGGACTAGCGGAGGCACAGATACGCAGTATTTT. Its translation: CASSSRTSGGTDTQYF.

V gene TRBV27 combines with J gene TRBJ2-2; perhaps TRBD2 as D (5 bases). V gave up 0 bases and J gave up 4 bases, with 18 bases separating them. CDR1 and CDR2 (germline): MNHEY, SMNVEV (reference sequence). CDR3 size: 18 residues. The CDR3 DNA follows: TGTGCCAGCAGTTTATCCCCAGCGGTGCTCTTCGGCACCGGGGAGCTGTTTTTT. It yields the protein CASSLSPAVLFGTGELFF.

The chain joins TRBV2 to TRBJ2-7; D is ambiguous. V was clipped by 2 bases and J by 2 bases, with 13 bases between them. The length of the CDR3 is 15 residues. CDR1 SNHLY and CDR2 FYNNEI come from the germline V gene. The CDR3 loop reads CASSERVHGTYEQYF. CDR3 nucleotide sequence: TGTGCCAGCAGTGAAAGGGTCCACGGTACCTACGAGCAGTACTTC.

This clone has a single count. The rearrangement links TRBV14 to TRBJ1-1; 9 nucleotides match TRBD1. This CDR3 has 14 residues. With 4 bases clipped from V and 11 bases from J, the junction kept 11 bases outside the gene matches. The germline CDR1 and CDR2 sequences are SGHDN and FVKESK. The CDR3 sequence is CASSPRTGAGYAFF. As DNA, the CDR3 is TGTGCCAGCAGCCCACGGACAGGGGCGGGTTATGCTTTCTTT.

J is TRBJ1-1 and V is TRBV27; D gene uncertain. This CDR3 has 13 residues. Trimming removed 6 bases at V and 0 bases at J, with 8 bases between. Per the germline V gene, CDR1 is MNHEY and CDR2 is SMNVEV (reference sequence). CDR3 in DNA: TGTGCCAGCAGGGTAGGTGTGAACACTGAAGCTTTCTTT. Its translation is CASRVGVNTEAFF.

The chain is built from TRBV5-4 and TRBJ2-3; weak D call: TRBD1 (5 bases). Germline CDR1 reads SGHNT; CDR2 reads YYREEE (reference sequence). The CDR3 is 15 amino acids. V lost 0 bases to trimming and J lost 4 bases, with 12 bases between them. The CDR3 sequence: CASSLVGPGADTQYF. For the CDR3, the DNA is TGTGCCAGCAGCTTGGTGGGGCCTGGGGCAGATACGCAGTATTTT.

The genes are TRBV9 and TRBJ2-1; TRBD1 aligns across 10 bases. There are 17 residues in the CDR3. Trimming cost V 0 bases and J 5 bases; bases outside gene matches: 8. Germline V lookup: CDR1 SGDLS, CDR2 YYNGEE. Written as DNA, the CDR3 is TGTGCCAGCAGCGTAGGGATCGGGACAGGGGACGACAATGAGCAGTTCTTC. Protein product: CASSVGIGTGDDNEQFF.

This chain joins TRBV5-5 and TRBJ1-2; D not resolved. Germline lookup yields CDR1 SGHKS and CDR2 YYEKEE (reference sequence). The CDR3 is 15 amino acids. Trimming cost V 0 bases and J 0 bases, with 9 bases left between them. In DNA, the CDR3 is TGTGCCAGCAGCTTGGGGGCGTTAGCTAACTATGGCTACACCTTC. It is translated as CASSLGALANYGYTF. Supplemented by reference TRBV5-5 and TRBJ1-2, the full variable domain reads DAGVTQSPTHLIKTRGQQVTLRCSPISGHKSVSWYQQVLGQGPQFIFQYYEKEERGRGNFPDRFSARQFPNYSSELNVNALLLGDSALYLCASSLGALANYGYTFGSGTRLTVV.

This chain links TRBV10-3 with TRBJ1-1; D is unresolved. Germline V lookup: CDR1 ENHRY, CDR2 SYGVKD. The CDR3 has 12 amino acids. V was trimmed by 2 bases and J by 13 bases, leaving 14 bases between them. The CDR3 here is CAISEGGVLIFF. The CDR3, as DNA: TGTGCCATCAGTGAGGGCGGCGTGTTGATTTTCTTT.

The chain has TRBV4-1 and TRBJ2-7, with 10 bases that match TRBD1. The CDR3 has 15 amino acids. Trimming cost V 3 bases and J 4 bases; bases outside gene matches: 6. CDR1 is MGHRA, CDR2 YSYEKL, per germline. The chain's CDR3 is CASSQQGTGVYEQYF. In DNA, the CDR3 is TGCGCCAGCAGCCAGCAGGGGACAGGGGTTTACGAGCAGTACTTC.

The V call is TRBV7-2, the J call TRBJ2-7; the match to TRBD2 covers 11 bases. The junction had 3 bases not matched to a gene; V was cut back by 3 bases and J by 2 bases. Germline loops: CDR1 SGHTA, CDR2 FQGNSA. The CDR3 runs to 15 residues. The CDR3 sequence is CASSLGTSGTYEQYF. CDR3 in DNA: TGTGCCAGCAGCTTGGGGACTAGCGGAACCTACGAGCAGTACTTC.

This rearrangement joins TRBV3-1 (or the pseudogene TRBV3-2) to TRBJ2-3, with D perhaps matching TRBD1 (8 bases). Trimming took off 6 bases at V and 4 bases at J, with 20 bases between the two ends. The CDR3 runs 16 residues. CDR1 and CDR2 (germline): LGHDT, YNNKEL (reference sequence). CDR3 coding DNA: TGTGCCAGCAGTCCGAACAGGGGGGGGACGGCAGATACGCAGTATTTT. Translation gives CASSPNRGGTADTQYF.

The V and J genes are TRBV3-1 (or the pseudogene TRBV3-2) and TRBJ1-2, with TRBD1 identical over 7 bases. V trimming: 6 bases; J trimming: 2 bases; junction bases outside the gene matches: 9. Germline V gene lookup returns CDR1 LGHDT and CDR2 YNNKEL (reference sequence). The CDR3 length is 15 residues. CDR3 DNA sequence: TGTGCCAGCAGAGACAGACAGGGAGGCAACTATGGCTACACCTTC. Its protein product is CASRDRQGGNYGYTF.

The chain employs TRBV10-1 and TRBJ2-7, with a weak D call TRBD2 (5 bases). Germline CDR1 and CDR2: WNHNN and SYGVQD (reference sequence). V was cut by 4 bases and J by 2 bases, with 12 bases left in between. This CDR3 is built from 14 residues. The CDR3 protein is CASSALDFPYEQYF. CDR3 sequence (DNA): TGCGCCAGCAGTGCCCTGGACTTCCCCTACGAGCAGTACTTC.

This chain connects TRBV4-1 to TRBJ1-2; D is ambiguous. V was shortened by 1 base and J by 4 bases, with 16 bases between the two germline ends. CDR1 and CDR2 (germline): MGHRA, YSYEKL. The CDR3 runs to 16 residues. The CDR3 sequence: CASSQGFVRRGYGYTF. In nucleotides, the CDR3 is TGCGCCAGCAGCCAAGGTTTTGTCCGACGGGGCTATGGCTACACCTTC.

The table lists this clone with a few counts. The rearrangement uses TRBV10-1 and TRBJ2-3; 9 bases are shared with TRBD1. V shed 0 bases and J 4 bases; nucleotides not matched to a gene: 14. The CDR3 has 19 amino acids. Germline V CDR1 and CDR2: WNHNN, SYGVQD (reference sequence). In DNA, the CDR3 is TGCGCCAGCAGTGAGTCGATGGGTTTGCCGGGACAGGGATCAGATACGCAGTATTTT. Translation gives CASSESMGLPGQGSDTQYF.

This chain joins TRBV9 and TRBJ2-7, with D unclear. Trimming took off 4 bases at V and 9 bases at J, with 14 bases between the two ends. The germline V gene has CDR1 SGDLS and CDR2 YYNGEE. The CDR3 is 12 amino acids. The CDR3 DNA sequence: TGTGCCAGCAGCCTCCCGGGTAGTCCGCAGTACTTC. Its protein is CASSLPGSPQYF.

This sequence joins TRBV9 and TRBJ2-2; 10 positions match TRBD2. Germline V gives CDR1 SGDLS, CDR2 YYNGEE. V shed 4 bases and J 3 bases; nucleotides not matched to a gene: 6. This CDR3 has 16 amino acids. CDR3 bases: TGTGCCAGCAGCCCCTTTGGGACTAGCGACACCGGGGAGCTGTTTTTT. Its translation: CASSPFGTSDTGELFF.

The chain employs TRBV7-8 and TRBJ2-1; D not resolved. Trimming removed 2 bases from V and 6 bases from J, with 8 bases in between. The CDR3 is 13 amino acids. Germline V gene lookup returns CDR1 SGHVS and CDR2 FQNEAQ. The CDR3 here is CASSLYSLNEQFF. DNA for the CDR3: TGTGCCAGCAGCTTATACAGCCTCAATGAGCAGTTCTTC.

The chain carries TRBV13 and TRBJ2-7; 8 bases agree with TRBD1. The CDR3 is 14 residues long. Germline V CDR1 and CDR2: PRHDT, FYEKMQ (reference sequence). The J segment lost 2 bases and the V segment lost 5 bases, leaving 5 bases of the junction unmatched. CDR3: CASSGRDRPYEQYF. In DNA, the CDR3 is TGTGCCAGCAGCGGCCGGGACAGGCCCTACGAGCAGTACTTC.

This chain connects TRBV19 to TRBJ1-4; D may be TRBD1 (6 bases). Trimming removed 7 bases from V and 8 bases from J, with 20 bases in between. Germline V gives CDR1 LNHDA, CDR2 SQIVND (reference sequence). The CDR3 has 15 residues. Written as DNA, the CDR3 is TGTGCCAGTATCGCCACGAATACAGGGACCGAAAAACTGTTTTTT. It codes for CASIATNTGTEKLFF.

As to this clone: At one end the junction does not follow the germline gene, possibly because of a read error. The chain uses TRBV7-2 and TRBJ1-2, with TRBD1 identical over 8 bases. Germline lookup yields CDR1 SGHTA and CDR2 FQGNSA. The length of the CDR3 is 14 residues. The CDR3 sequence: CASSLDRGDYGYTF. The DNA for the CDR3 is TGTGCCAGCAGTTTAGACAGGGGAGACTATGGCTACACCTTC.

The chain is built from TRBV24-1 and TRBJ1-2, with D uncertain. Between the trimmed V and J ends, which lost 2 bases and 4 bases, there was a span of 7 bases. The CDR3 is 13 amino acids. Per the germline V gene, CDR1 is KGHDR and CDR2 is SFDVKD. CDR3 loop: CATSDSTGYGYTF. The CDR3, as DNA: TGTGCCACCAGTGATTCCACTGGCTATGGCTACACCTTC.

The genes are TRBV5-1 and TRBJ2-1; D not certain. With 0 bases removed from V and 7 bases from J, the gap between germline ends came to 14 bases. CDR1 and CDR2 from the germline V gene are SGHRS and YFSETQ. This CDR3 comprises 15 residues. CDR3 bases: TGCGCCAGCAGCTTGGTGGCAGCAGTCGGGAATGAGCAGTTCTTC. It translates to CASSLVAAVGNEQFF.

The chain uses TRBV7-9 and TRBJ2-2; D possibly corresponds to TRBD1 (6 bases). CDR1 and CDR2 from the germline V gene are SEHNR and FQNEAQ (reference sequence). The CDR3 runs to 16 residues. The V end was cut by 1 base, the J end by 7 bases, with 16 bases between. The CDR3 coding sequence is TGTGCCAGCAGCTTAGTCACAGTCAGGGGCGGCGGGGAGCTGTTTTTT. Translated: CASSLVTVRGGGELFF.